This TCR beta chain was captured in a study of regulatory and conventional T cells in RAG deficiency. V trimming: 5 bases; J trimming: 6 bases; junction bases outside the gene matches: 2. The CDR3 runs to 14 residues. Germline V gene lookup returns CDR1 MNHNY and CDR2 SVGAGI (reference sequence). The sorted regulatory T cells were CD4+, CD25-high and CD127-low, with genomic DNA sequenced. On this clone: The target antigen is unknown.

Whole-study results and caveats: Patient subsets had shorter CDR3s; Omenn Treg-Tconv overlap exceeded 90%.

The method was immunoSEQ multiplex PCR; TCRdb's version includes in-frame clones alone and lacks a portion of them. The data show about 19,000 clones, about nine tenths seen once. The sample was also reused in another study, on regulatory T cells. From that study: Primers: 52 TRBV forward and 13 TRBJ reverse.

The V call is TRBV6-6, the J call TRBJ1-6, with 9 bases identical to TRBD1. Sample: Tregs sorted from blood. The clonotype comes from a human donor in good health. In DNA form, the CDR3 reads TGTGCCAGCAGTGGGACAGGGTCTAATTCACCCCTCCACTTT. Translation gives CASSGTGSNSPLHF.